This is a list of T cell receptor beta chains from one sample in a study of blood T cell dynamics during melanoma immunotherapy. Profiled with immunoSEQ multiplex PCR; TCRdb holds only in-frame clones, not every one. The sample records 20,000 to 30,000 clones, 87% being singletons. Sequenced material: blood, taken from a patient treated with checkpoint blockade. The origin of the receptors is a human donor with melanoma. Both conserved end residues are part of each CDR3. A D gene is named only where the DNA matches it firmly. Rows may omit the clone size; those that give it use once, few, many or a size class.

D gene	J gene	V gene	clone size	CDR3 length	CDR3 protein	CDR3 DNA
NA	TRBJ2-7	TRBV21-1	NA	19	CASSKALYGPRDLSYEQYF	TGTGCCAGCAGCAAAGCGCTGTATGGCCCTAGGGACCTCTCCTACGAGCAGTACTTC
NA	TRBJ2-5	TRBV19	NA	20	CASSIWFLGGRDLGGETQYF	TGTGCCAGTAGTATTTGGTTTTTAGGCGGCCGAGACCTGGGGGGAGAGACCCAGTACTTC
TRBD1	TRBJ1-1	TRBV19	NA	15	CASRTTGTANTEAFF	TGTGCCAGTAGAACGACCGGGACAGCTAACACTGAAGCTTTCTTT
NA	TRBJ1-2	TRBV5-5	NA	13	CASSLGTDYGYTF	TGTGCCAGCAGCTTGGGAACAGACTATGGCTACACCTTC
NA	TRBJ1-1	TRBV19	few	13	CASSINLNTEAFF	TGTGCCAGTAGTATTAACCTGAACACTGAAGCTTTCTTT
NA	TRBJ1-1	TRBV15	few	13	CATRANGEAEAFF	TGTGCCACCAGGGCGAACGGGGAGGCTGAAGCTTTCTTT
NA	TRBJ2-1	TRBV5-1	once	14	CASSPPGSYNEQFF	TGCGCCAGCAGCCCCCCCGGCTCATACAATGAGCAGTTCTTC
TRBD2	TRBJ2-7	TRBV19	once	15	CASSIRAGASYEQYF	TGTGCCAGTAGTATCAGAGCGGGAGCGTCCTACGAGCAGTACTTC
TRBD1	TRBJ2-1	TRBV10-1	few	15	CASSVEQGIGNEQFF	TGCGCCAGCAGCGTCGAACAGGGGATTGGCAATGAGCAGTTCTTC
NA	TRBJ2-7	TRBV2	NA	20	CASSGTGDGLAGGSSYEQYF	TGTGCCAGCTCCGGGACAGGGGACGGACTAGCGGGTGGGAGCTCCTACGAGCAGTACTTC
NA	TRBJ1-3	TRBV7-2	NA	16	CASSLDRGGSGNTIYF	TGTGCCAGCAGCTTAGATCGGGGGGGCTCTGGAAACACCATATATTTT
NA	TRBJ2-7	TRBV11-2	NA	13	CASSSPLNYEQYF	TGTGCCAGCAGCTCGCCCCTAAACTACGAGCAGTACTTC
TRBD1	TRBJ2-7	TRBV6-1	NA	15	CASSKQGAGVYEQYF	TGTGCCAGCAGTAAACAGGGGGCAGGAGTATACGAGCAGTACTTC
NA	TRBJ1-5	TRBV6-4	NA	15	CASIRGAGVNQPQHF	TGTGCCAGCATTAGGGGGGCCGGGGTCAATCAGCCCCAGCATTTT
NA	TRBJ2-3	TRBV7-2	NA	16	CASSFRGRPSTDTQYF	TGTGCCAGCAGCTTTAGGGGCAGGCCTAGCACAGATACGCAGTATTTT
NA	TRBJ2-3	TRBV4-1	NA	15	CASSQPGVLRDTQYF	TGCGCCAGCAGCCAACCGGGAGTATTGAGGGATACGCAGTATTTT
NA	TRBJ2-7	TRBV2	NA	14	CASNRDISSYEQYF	TGTGCCAGCAACCGGGACATTAGCTCCTACGAGCAGTACTTC
NA	TRBJ1-1	TRBV18	few	14	CASSPVNGDTEAFF	TGTGCCAGCTCACCAGTCAATGGCGACACTGAAGCTTTCTTT
TRBD2	TRBJ2-5	TRBV18	NA	15	CASSRGLAGIETQYF	TGTGCCAGCTCACGCGGACTAGCGGGAATAGAGACCCAGTACTTC
TRBD2	TRBJ2-3	TRBV2	NA	16	CASSGPGGRLTDTQYF	TGTGCCAGCAGTGGACCTGGCGGGAGGTTGACAGATACGCAGTATTTT
NA	TRBJ2-5	TRBV28	once	14	CASSSSSEGETQYF	TGTGCCAGCAGTTCAAGCTCCGAGGGGGAGACCCAGTACTTC
NA	TRBJ2-5	TRBV5-1	NA	13	CASSLGNQETQYF	TGCGCCAGCAGCTTAGGTAACCAAGAGACCCAGTACTTC
NA	TRBJ2-1	TRBV4-2	NA	12	CASSQDKEWQFF	TGTGCCAGCAGCCAAGATAAGGAGTGGCAGTTCTTC
NA	TRBJ2-7	TRBV5-6	NA	13	CASKGFSGYEQYF	TGTGCCAGCAAGGGGTTCAGTGGCTACGAGCAGTACTTC
TRBD2	TRBJ2-1	TRBV7-9	NA	18	CASSLGMVRERIPNEQFF	TGTGCCAGCAGCTTAGGGATGGTGCGGGAGCGAATTCCCAATGAGCAGTTCTTC
TRBD1	TRBJ2-2	TRBV7-9	NA	17	CASSPHRTGGDTGELFF	TGTGCCAGCAGCCCTCACAGGACAGGGGGCGACACCGGGGAGCTGTTTTTT
TRBD2	TRBJ2-3	TRBV28	NA	17	CASSSPRLAGNTDTQYF	TGTGCCAGCAGTTCGCCGCGACTAGCGGGAAACACAGATACGCAGTATTTT
TRBD2	TRBJ2-1	TRBV10-3	NA	13	CATGGVLYNEQFF	TGTGCCACGGGGGGGGTCCTATACAATGAGCAGTTCTTC